Listed below are T cell receptor beta chains from one sample, sequenced in a study of neurological immune-mediated disorders. A single record per CDR3 protein comes from TCRdb applying MiXCR to the 5' RACE reads. The sample has tens of thousands of distinct CDR3 sequences, about an eighth seen once. The specimen sequenced was PBMCs. These receptor sequences come from a woman in her sixties or seventies with HTLV-1-associated myelopathy (HAM/TSP). Both conserved end residues are part of each CDR3. A D gene is named only where the DNA matches it firmly. Clone size is shown for a subset of rows, as once, few, many or a class of expanded clone.

CDR3	DNA	size	V	J	D
CASSPTLAGSGYTF	TGTGCCAGCTCACCCACCCTCGCAGGGTCTGGCTACACCTTC	many	TRBV18	TRBJ1-2	NA
CSSSPQGAGYNSHLHF	TGCTCCAGCAGCCCACAGGGGGCGGGGTATAATTCACACCTCCACTTT	NA	TRBV5-1	TRBJ1-6	TRBD1
CAISAGGDADTQYF	TGTGCCATCAGCGCAGGGGGTGACGCGGATACGCAGTATTTT	many	TRBV10-3	TRBJ2-3	TRBD1
CASSQEGVNTGELFF	TGCGCCAGCAGCCAAGAAGGCGTTAACACCGGGGAGCTGTTTTTT	NA	TRBV4-1	TRBJ2-2	NA
CASSYPFGGTQYF	TGTGCCAGCAGCTACCCTTTTGGTGGTACGCAGTATTTT	many	TRBV5-5	TRBJ2-3	NA
CASSPQPEKRHEQFF	TGTGCCAGCAGCCCGCAGCCGGAAAAGCGTCATGAGCAGTTCTTC	many	TRBV7-2	TRBJ2-1	NA
CSAGEVNNEQFF	TGCAGTGCTGGGGAAGTGAACAATGAGCAGTTCTTC	many	TRBV20-1	TRBJ2-1	NA
CASSLEWAGGRNEQFF	TGTGCCAGCAGCTTAGAGTGGGCGGGAGGGCGAAATGAGCAGTTCTTC	many	TRBV7-2	TRBJ2-1	TRBD2
CASSLAGTKNIQYF	TGCGCCAGCAGCTTGGCAGGGACCAAAAACATTCAGTACTTC	many	TRBV5-1	TRBJ2-4	NA
CASSDQQGNEQYF	TGTGCCAGCAGTGATCAACAGGGGAACGAGCAGTACTTC	medium-sized	TRBV25-1	TRBJ2-7	TRBD1
CASSQVSGSGGEQFF	TGCGCCAGCAGCCAAGTTAGCGGGAGCGGTGGTGAGCAGTTCTTC	many	TRBV4-1	TRBJ2-1	TRBD2
CATSRAGTSDNEQFF	TGTGCCACCAGCAGGGCCGGGACTAGCGACAATGAGCAGTTCTTC	many	TRBV15	TRBJ2-1	TRBD2
CASSLAGLAKNIQYF	TGTGCCAGCAGTTTAGCGGGACTAGCCAAAAACATTCAGTACTTC	many	TRBV12-3/TRBV12-4	TRBJ2-4	NA
CASSLLEGHEQYF	TGTGCCAGCAGCTTATTGGAGGGCCACGAGCAGTACTTC	many	TRBV7-2	TRBJ2-7	NA
CSAFSGTGTGTQYF	TGCAGTGCTTTTTCCGGGACGGGGACGGGGACCCAGTACTTC	many	TRBV20-1	TRBJ2-5	NA
CASIVGTSDYEQYF	TGTGCCAGCATCGTAGGGACTAGTGACTACGAGCAGTACTTC	NA	TRBV9	TRBJ2-7	TRBD2
CASSRVGERGDEQFF	TGCGCCAGCAGCCGAGTGGGCGAGAGAGGCGATGAGCAGTTCTTC	medium-sized	TRBV5-1	TRBJ2-1	NA
CASSFGVAGYEQYF	TGTGCCAGCAGTTTTGGAGTAGCGGGCTACGAGCAGTACTTC	many	TRBV12-3/TRBV12-4	TRBJ2-7	TRBD2
CASSFTYEQYF	TGTGCCAGCAGCTTCACCTACGAGCAGTACTTC	many	TRBV7-9	TRBJ2-7	NA
CASRSGQGATGELFF	TGTGCCAGCAGATCGGGACAGGGGGCCACCGGGGAGCTGTTTTTT	few	TRBV7-3	TRBJ2-2	TRBD1
CASSYGVAGVTYNEQFF	TGTGCCAGCAGCTATGGCGTAGCGGGAGTCACCTACAATGAGCAGTTCTTC	many	TRBV11-1	TRBJ2-1	TRBD2
CSAPIGGNQPQHF	TGCAGTGCCCCGATAGGCGGGAATCAGCCCCAGCATTTT	many	TRBV20-1	TRBJ1-5	NA
CASSLGMNTEAFF	TGCGCCAGCAGCCTAGGGATGAACACTGAAGCTTTCTTT	many	TRBV5-1	TRBJ1-1	NA
CASSRTGPRNEQFF	TGTGCCAGCAGTCGGACAGGGCCCCGCAATGAGCAGTTCTTC	many	TRBV5-4	TRBJ2-1	TRBD1
CATSELTSGRLFF	TGTGCCACCAGTGAACTGACTAGCGGGAGGTTGTTCTTC	many	TRBV24-1	TRBJ2-1	TRBD2
CASSQWVQETQYF	TGCGCCAGCAGCCAATGGGTGCAAGAGACCCAGTACTTC	many	TRBV4-1	TRBJ2-5	NA
CASSPRTSWDQETQYF	TGTGCCAGCAGCCCTCGGACATCTTGGGACCAAGAGACCCAGTACTTC	many	TRBV3-1	TRBJ2-5	NA
CASSPDRAGQPQHF	TGCGCCAGCAGCCCTGACAGGGCCGGTCAGCCCCAGCATTTT	many	TRBV5-1	TRBJ1-5	TRBD1
CASSAQGGRAYEQYF	TGTGCCAGCAGTGCTCAAGGAGGGAGGGCGTACGAGCAGTACTTC	many	TRBV28	TRBJ2-7	TRBD2
CATRPPGQGHNYGYTF	TGCGCCACCCGACCTCCAGGACAGGGGCATAACTATGGCTACACCTTC	many	TRBV5-1	TRBJ1-2	TRBD1
CASSREHAKDEAFF	TGCGCCAGCAGCAGGGAGCACGCGAAAGATGAAGCTTTCTTT	many	TRBV5-1	TRBJ1-1	NA
CASSLARGSTNEKLFF	TGTGCCAGCAGCTTAGCGCGGGGATCAACTAATGAAAAACTGTTTTTT	many	TRBV7-9	TRBJ1-4	NA
CSARNGAGVSNEQFF	TGCAGTGCTAGAAATGGGGCGGGAGTTAGCAATGAGCAGTTCTTC	many	TRBV20-1	TRBJ2-1	TRBD2
CATLIRDRLTDTQYF	TGTGCCACCCTTATCCGGGACAGACTCACAGATACGCAGTATTTT	many	TRBV12-3/TRBV12-4	TRBJ2-3	TRBD1
CASSLPGRASYEQYF	TGCGCCAGCAGCTTACCAGGACGGGCTTCCTACGAGCAGTACTTC	many	TRBV5-1	TRBJ2-7	NA
CASSLVTGIDEQFF	TGTGCCAGCAGCTTAGTTACCGGGATAGATGAGCAGTTCTTC	NA	TRBV7-2	TRBJ2-1	NA
CAISDLAGIYEQYF	TGTGCCATCAGTGACCTAGCGGGAATCTACGAGCAGTACTTC	many	TRBV10-3	TRBJ2-7	TRBD2
CASSLREDTQYF	TGTGCCAGCAGTCTTAGGGAAGATACGCAGTATTTT	many	TRBV12-3/TRBV12-4	TRBJ2-3	NA
CASSVGGTLVYEQYF	TGTGCCAGCAGCGTAGGAGGGACACTAGTCTACGAGCAGTACTTC	many	TRBV9	TRBJ2-7	NA
CASSYRAGGGDTQYF	TGTGCCAGCAGTTACCGGGCGGGAGGGGGCGATACGCAGTATTTT	many	TRBV6-5	TRBJ2-3	TRBD2
CASSPTEDGHTGELFF	TGTGCCAGCAGCCCTACGGAGGACGGACACACCGGGGAGCTGTTTTTT	many	TRBV6-4	TRBJ2-2	NA
CASSFRGDYEQYF	TGCGCCAGCAGCTTCCGCGGAGACTACGAGCAGTACTTC	many	TRBV5-1	TRBJ2-7	NA
CASSPNPGAGNTIYF	TGTGCCAGCAGTCCAAACCCGGGTGCCGGAAACACCATATATTTT	many	TRBV12-3/TRBV12-4	TRBJ1-3	NA
CASSLENQPQHF	TGTGCCAGCAGTTTGGAAAATCAGCCCCAGCATTTT	many	TRBV12-3/TRBV12-4	TRBJ1-5	NA
CAIRADSGTDTQYF	TGTGCCATCAGGGCGGACAGTGGCACAGATACGCAGTATTTT	many	TRBV10-3	TRBJ2-3	NA